This TCR beta chain was sequenced in a study of T cells in localized non-small cell lung cancer. Study observations and caveats: Uninvolved adjacent lung, not tumor, had the highest T cell clonality. Adjacent lung had a median around 60 of the 100 largest tumor clones. Heterogeneity remains possible, as sequencing covered one tumor region only.

Sequenced by immunoSEQ multiplex PCR; TCRdb stores in-frame clones only, minus some. The sample lists 20,000 to 25,000 clones; approximately 87% were seen once. Regarding this clone: The antigen remains unidentified.

This material consisted of peripheral blood, taken before any cancer treatment. This receptor was identified in a woman aged 40-69 years with stage I lung adenocarcinoma.

The CDR3 coding sequence is TGTGCCAGCAGTGACACTGAAGCTTTCTTT. It specifies CASSDTEAFF. J is TRBJ1-1 and V is TRBV6-1; the D is unclear. Trimming left V 3 bases short and J 4 bases short, with 0 bases between. Germline CDR1 MNHNS, CDR2 SASEGT. CDR3 length: 10 residues.